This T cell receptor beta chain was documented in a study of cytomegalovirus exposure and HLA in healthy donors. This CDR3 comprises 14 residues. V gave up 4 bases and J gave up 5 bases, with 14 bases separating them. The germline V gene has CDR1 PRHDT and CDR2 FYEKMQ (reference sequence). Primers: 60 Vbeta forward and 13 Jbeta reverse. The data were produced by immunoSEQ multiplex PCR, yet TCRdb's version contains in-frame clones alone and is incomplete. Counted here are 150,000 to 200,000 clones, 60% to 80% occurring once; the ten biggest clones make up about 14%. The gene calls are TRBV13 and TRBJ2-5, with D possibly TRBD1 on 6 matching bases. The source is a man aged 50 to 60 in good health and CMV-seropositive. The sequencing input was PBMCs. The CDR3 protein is CASSSPGVRETQYF. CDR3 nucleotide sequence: TGTGCCAGCAGCTCCCCAGGGGTAAGGGAGACCCAGTACTTC.